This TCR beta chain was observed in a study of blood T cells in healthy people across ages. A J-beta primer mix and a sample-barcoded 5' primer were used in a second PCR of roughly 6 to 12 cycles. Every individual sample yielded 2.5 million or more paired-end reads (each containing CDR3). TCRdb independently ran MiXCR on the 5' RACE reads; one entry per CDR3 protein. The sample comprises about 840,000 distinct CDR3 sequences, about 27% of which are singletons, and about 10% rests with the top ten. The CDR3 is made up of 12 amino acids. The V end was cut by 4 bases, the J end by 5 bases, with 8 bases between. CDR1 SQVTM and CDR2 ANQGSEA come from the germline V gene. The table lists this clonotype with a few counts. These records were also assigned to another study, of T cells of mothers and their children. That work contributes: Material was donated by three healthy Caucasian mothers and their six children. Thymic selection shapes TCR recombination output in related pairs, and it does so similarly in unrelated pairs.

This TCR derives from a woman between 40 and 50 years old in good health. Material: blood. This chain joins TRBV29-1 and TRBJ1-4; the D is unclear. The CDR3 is CSVGSRNEKLFF. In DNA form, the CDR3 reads TGCAGCGTTGGGTCGCGGAATGAAAAACTGTTTTTT.